What follows are 2 T cell receptor beta chains derived from one specimen sequenced in a study of blood T cell repertoires in COVID-19. Sequenced by immunoSEQ multiplex PCR; TCRdb stores in-frame clones only, minus some. The repertoire holds about 170,000 clones, with around 82% as singletons. Sequencing input: peripheral blood. The receptors come from a human donor with acute or convalescent COVID-19. The donor label of this sample is uncertain.

The gene calls are TRBV2 and TRBJ2-2; D call uncertain. The germline CDR1 and CDR2 sequences are SNHLY and FYNNEI. Trimming stripped 4 bases from V and 0 bases from J, with 6 bases between. This CDR3 is built from 14 residues. CDR3 amino acids: CASSAPTNTGELFF. The CDR3 bases are TGTGCCAGCAGTGCCCCAACGAACACCGGGGAGCTGTTTTTT.

This rearrangement joins TRBV13 to TRBJ2-7; 10 bases map to TRBD1. The ends lost 3 bases at V and 0 bases at J; junction bases unmatched: 5. CDR1 PRHDT and CDR2 FYEKMQ come from the germline V gene (reference sequence). The length of the CDR3 is 16 residues. The CDR3 spells CASSLGWTGGSYEQYF. CDR3 in DNA: TGTGCCAGCAGCTTGGGCTGGACAGGGGGCTCCTACGAGCAGTACTTC.